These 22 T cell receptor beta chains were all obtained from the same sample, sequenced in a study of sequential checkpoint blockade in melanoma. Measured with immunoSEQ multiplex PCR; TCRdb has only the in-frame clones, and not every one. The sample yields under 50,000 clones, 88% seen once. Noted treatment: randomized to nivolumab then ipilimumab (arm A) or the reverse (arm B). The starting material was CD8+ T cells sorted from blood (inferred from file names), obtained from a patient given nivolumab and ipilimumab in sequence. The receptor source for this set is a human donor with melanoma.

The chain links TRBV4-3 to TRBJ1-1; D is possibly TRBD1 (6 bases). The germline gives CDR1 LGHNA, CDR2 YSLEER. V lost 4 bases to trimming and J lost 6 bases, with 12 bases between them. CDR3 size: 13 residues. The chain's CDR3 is CASSPQGSAEAFF. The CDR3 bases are TGCGCCAGCAGCCCACAGGGATCCGCTGAAGCTTTCTTT.

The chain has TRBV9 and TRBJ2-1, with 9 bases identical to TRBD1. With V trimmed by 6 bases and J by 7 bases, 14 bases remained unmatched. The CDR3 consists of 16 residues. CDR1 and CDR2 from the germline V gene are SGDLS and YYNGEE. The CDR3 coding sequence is TGTGCCAGCAAACGAGGGGACAGGGTTTATGGTAATGAGCAGTTCTTC. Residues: CASKRGDRVYGNEQFF.

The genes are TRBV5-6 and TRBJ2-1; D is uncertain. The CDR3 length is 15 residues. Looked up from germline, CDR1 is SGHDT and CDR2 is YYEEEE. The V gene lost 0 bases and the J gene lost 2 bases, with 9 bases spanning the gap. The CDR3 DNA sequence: TGTGCCAGCAGCTTGGACCCGAGCACCTACAATGAGCAGTTCTTC. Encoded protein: CASSLDPSTYNEQFF.

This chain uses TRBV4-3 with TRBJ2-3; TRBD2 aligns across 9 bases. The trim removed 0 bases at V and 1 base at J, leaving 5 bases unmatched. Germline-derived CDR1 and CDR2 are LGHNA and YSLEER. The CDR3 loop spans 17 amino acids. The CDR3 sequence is CASSQDGSGRGTDTQYF. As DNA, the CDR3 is TGCGCCAGCAGCCAAGACGGTAGCGGGAGAGGCACAGATACGCAGTATTTT.

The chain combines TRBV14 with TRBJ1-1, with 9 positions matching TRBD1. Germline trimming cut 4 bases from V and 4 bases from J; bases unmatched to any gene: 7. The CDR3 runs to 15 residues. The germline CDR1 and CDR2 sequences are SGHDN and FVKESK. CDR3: CASSPGTGRVTEAFF. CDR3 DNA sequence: TGTGCCAGCAGCCCAGGGACAGGGCGGGTCACTGAAGCTTTCTTT.

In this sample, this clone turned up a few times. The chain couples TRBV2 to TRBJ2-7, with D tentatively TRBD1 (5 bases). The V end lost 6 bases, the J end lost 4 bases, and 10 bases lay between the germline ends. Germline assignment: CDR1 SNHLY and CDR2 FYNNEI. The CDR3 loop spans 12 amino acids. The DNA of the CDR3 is TGTGCCAGCAGGCAAACAGGTTACGAGCAGTACTTC. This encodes CASRQTGYEQYF.

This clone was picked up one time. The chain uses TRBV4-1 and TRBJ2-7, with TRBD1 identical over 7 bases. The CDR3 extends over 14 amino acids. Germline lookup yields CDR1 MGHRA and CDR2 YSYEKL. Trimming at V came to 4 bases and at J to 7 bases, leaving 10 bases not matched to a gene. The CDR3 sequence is CASSPNTGAGEQYV. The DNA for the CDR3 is TGCGCCAGCAGCCCCAATACAGGGGCTGGAGAGCAGTACGTC.

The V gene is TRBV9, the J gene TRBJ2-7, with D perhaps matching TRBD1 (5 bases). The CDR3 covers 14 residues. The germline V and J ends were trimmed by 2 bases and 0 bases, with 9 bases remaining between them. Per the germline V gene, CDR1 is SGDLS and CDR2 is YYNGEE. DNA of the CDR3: TGTGCCAGCAGCGTTCAAGGGGACTCCTACGAGCAGTACTTC. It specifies CASSVQGDSYEQYF.

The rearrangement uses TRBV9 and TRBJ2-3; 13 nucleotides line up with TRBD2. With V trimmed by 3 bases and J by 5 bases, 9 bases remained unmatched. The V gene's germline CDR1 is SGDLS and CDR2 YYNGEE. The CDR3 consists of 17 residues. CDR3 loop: CASSDTSGRAGEDTQYF. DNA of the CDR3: TGTGCCAGCAGCGATACTAGCGGGAGGGCGGGGGAAGATACGCAGTATTTT.

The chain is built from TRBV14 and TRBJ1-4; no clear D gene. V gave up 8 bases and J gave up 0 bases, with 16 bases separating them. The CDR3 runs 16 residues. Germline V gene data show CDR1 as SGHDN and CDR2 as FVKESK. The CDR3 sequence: CASPYSPSPTNEKLFF. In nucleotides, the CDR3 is TGTGCCAGCCCCTATAGTCCTTCTCCAACTAATGAAAAACTGTTTTTT.

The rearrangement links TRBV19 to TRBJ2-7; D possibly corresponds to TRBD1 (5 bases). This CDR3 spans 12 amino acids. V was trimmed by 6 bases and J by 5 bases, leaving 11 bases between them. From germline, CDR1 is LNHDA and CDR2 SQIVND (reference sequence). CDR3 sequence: CASRGEKDEQYF. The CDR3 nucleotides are TGTGCCAGTAGAGGGGAAAAGGACGAGCAGTACTTC. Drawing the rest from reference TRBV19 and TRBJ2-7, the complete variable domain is DGGITQSPKYLFRKEGQNVTLSCEQNLNHDAMYWYRQDPGQGLRLIYYSQIVNDFQKGDIAEGYSVSREKKESFPLTVTSAQKNPTAFYLCASRGEKDEQYFGPGTRLTVT.

The CDR3 sequence: CASSPPTGAPTTRQYF. In nucleotides, the CDR3 is TGTGCCAGCAGCCCGCCGACAGGGGCCCCAACTACTCGGCAGTACTTC. This rearrangement joins TRBV7-2 to TRBJ2-7, with 8 bases aligning to TRBD1. This CDR3 spans 16 amino acids. The trim removed 5 bases at V and 9 bases at J, leaving 18 bases unmatched. The germline V gene encodes CDR1 SGHTA and CDR2 FQGNSA.

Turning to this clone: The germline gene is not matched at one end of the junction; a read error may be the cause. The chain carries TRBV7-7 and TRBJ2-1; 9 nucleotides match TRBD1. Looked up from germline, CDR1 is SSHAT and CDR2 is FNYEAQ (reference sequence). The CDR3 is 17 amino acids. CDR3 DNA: TGTGCTAGCAGCCCAATGGGGACAGGGAGGTCCTACAATGAGCAGTTCTTC. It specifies CASSPMGTGRSYNEQFF.

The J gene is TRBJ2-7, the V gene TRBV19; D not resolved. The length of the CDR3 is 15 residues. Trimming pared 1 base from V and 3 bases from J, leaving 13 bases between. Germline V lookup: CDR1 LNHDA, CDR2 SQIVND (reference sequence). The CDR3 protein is CASSIGESAYYEQYF. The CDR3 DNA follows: TGTGCCAGTAGTATAGGTGAGAGCGCCTACTACGAGCAGTACTTC. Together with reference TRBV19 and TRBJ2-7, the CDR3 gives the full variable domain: DGGITQSPKYLFRKEGQNVTLSCEQNLNHDAMYWYRQDPGQGLRLIYYSQIVNDFQKGDIAEGYSVSREKKESFPLTVTSAQKNPTAFYLCASSIGESAYYEQYFGPGTRLTVT.

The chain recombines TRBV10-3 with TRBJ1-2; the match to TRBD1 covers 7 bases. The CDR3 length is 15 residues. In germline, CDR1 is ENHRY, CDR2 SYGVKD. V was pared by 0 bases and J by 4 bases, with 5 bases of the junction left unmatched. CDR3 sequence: CAISESETGTYGYTF. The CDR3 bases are TGTGCCATCAGTGAGTCAGAGACAGGGACCTATGGCTACACCTTC.

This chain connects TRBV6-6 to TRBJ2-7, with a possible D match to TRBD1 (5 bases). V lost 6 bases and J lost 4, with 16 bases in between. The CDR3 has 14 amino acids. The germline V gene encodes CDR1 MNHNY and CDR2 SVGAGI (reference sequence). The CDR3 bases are TGTGCCAGCAGCTTGACAGAAACGCGGTACGAGCAGTACTTC. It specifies CASSLTETRYEQYF.

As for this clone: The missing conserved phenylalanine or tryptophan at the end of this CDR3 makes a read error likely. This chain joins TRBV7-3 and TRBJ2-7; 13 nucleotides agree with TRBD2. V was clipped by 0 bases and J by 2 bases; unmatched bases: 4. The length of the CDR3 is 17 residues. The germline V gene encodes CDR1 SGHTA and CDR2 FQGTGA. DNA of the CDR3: TGTGCCAGCAGCTTAACTGGGACTAGCGGGGAGCCCTACGAGCAGTACATC. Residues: CASSLTGTSGEPYEQYI.

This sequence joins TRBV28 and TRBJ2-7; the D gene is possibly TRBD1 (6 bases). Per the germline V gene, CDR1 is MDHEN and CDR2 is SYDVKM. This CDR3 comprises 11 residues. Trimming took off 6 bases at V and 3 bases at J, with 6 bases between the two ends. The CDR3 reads CASRQGYEQYF. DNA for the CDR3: TGTGCCAGCAGACAGGGCTACGAGCAGTACTTC.

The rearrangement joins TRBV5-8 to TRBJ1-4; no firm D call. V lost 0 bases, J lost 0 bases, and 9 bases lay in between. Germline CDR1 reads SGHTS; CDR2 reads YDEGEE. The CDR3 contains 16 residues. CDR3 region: CASSLEQPSTNEKLFF. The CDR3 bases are TGTGCCAGCAGCTTGGAACAGCCTTCAACTAATGAAAAACTGTTTTTT.

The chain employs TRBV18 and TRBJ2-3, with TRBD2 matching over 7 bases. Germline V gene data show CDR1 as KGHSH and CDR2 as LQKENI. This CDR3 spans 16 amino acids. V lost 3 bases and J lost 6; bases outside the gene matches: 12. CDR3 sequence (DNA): TGTGCCAGCTCACCTCCAAGCGGGACCCGGGCGGATACGCAGTATTTT. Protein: CASSPPSGTRADTQYF.

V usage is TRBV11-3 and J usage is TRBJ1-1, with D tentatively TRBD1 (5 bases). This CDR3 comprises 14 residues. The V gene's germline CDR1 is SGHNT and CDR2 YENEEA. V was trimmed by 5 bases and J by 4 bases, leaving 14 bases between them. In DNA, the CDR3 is TGTGCCAGCAGCCTGGAGGGGTTAGTCACTGAAGCTTTCTTT. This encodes CASSLEGLVTEAFF.

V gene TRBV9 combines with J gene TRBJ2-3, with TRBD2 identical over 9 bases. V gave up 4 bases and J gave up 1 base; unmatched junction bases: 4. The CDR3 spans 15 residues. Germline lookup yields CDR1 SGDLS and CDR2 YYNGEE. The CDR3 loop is CASSLAGSGTDTQYF. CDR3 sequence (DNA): TGTGCCAGCAGCCTAGCGGGATCGGGCACAGATACGCAGTATTTT. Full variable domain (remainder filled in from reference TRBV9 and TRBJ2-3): DSGVTQTPKHLITATGQRVTLRCSPRSGDLSVYWYQQSLDQGLQFLIQYYNGEERAKGNILERFSAQQFPDLHSELNLSSLELGDSALYFCASSLAGSGTDTQYFGPGTRLTVL.